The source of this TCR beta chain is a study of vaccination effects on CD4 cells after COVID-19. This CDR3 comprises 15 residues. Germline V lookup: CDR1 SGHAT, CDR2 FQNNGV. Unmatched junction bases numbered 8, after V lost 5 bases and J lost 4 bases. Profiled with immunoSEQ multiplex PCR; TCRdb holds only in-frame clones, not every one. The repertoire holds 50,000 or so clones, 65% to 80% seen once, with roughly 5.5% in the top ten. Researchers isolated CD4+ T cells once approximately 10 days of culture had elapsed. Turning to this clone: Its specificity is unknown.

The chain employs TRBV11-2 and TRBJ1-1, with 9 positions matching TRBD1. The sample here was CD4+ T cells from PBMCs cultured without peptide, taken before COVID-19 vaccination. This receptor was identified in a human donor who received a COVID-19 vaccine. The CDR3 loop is CASSPRQGGSTEAFF. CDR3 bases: TGTGCCAGCAGCCCCCGACAGGGGGGGAGCACTGAAGCTTTCTTT.